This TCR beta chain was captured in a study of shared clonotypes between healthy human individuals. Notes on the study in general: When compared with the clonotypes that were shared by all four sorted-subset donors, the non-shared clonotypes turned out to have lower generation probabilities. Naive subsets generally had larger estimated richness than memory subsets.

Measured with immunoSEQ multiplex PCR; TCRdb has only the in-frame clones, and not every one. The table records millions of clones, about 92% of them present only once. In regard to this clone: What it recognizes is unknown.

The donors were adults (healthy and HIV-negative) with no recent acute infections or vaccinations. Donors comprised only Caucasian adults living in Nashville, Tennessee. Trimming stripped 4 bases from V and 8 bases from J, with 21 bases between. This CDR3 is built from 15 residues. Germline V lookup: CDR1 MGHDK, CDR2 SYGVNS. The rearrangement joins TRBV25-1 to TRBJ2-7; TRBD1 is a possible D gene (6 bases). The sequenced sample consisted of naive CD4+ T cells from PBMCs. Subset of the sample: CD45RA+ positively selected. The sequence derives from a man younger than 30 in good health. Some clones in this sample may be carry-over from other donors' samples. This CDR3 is CASSGPRLTGFKQYF. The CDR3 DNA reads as TGTGCCAGCAGTGGGCCGCGTCTAACAGGGTTCAAGCAGTACTTC.